Below, 13 T cell receptor beta chains from the same sample are listed, as sequenced in a study of cytomegalovirus exposure and HLA in healthy donors. Vbeta (60) and Jbeta (13) primers were used in the PCR. The assay was immunoSEQ multiplex PCR, and TCRdb's table has in-frame clones only and misses some. The sample comprises approximately 110,000 clones, 70% to 80% of which are singletons, and 1.3% rests with the top ten. The sequencing sample was made of PBMCs. The receptors were sampled from a man aged 40-49 years in good health and CMV-seronegative.

This sequence joins TRBV19 and TRBJ2-7, with a tentative D call TRBD2 (5 bases). Between the trimmed V and J ends, which lost 6 bases and 4 bases, there was a span of 19 bases. Germline assignment: CDR1 LNHDA and CDR2 SQIVND (reference sequence). This CDR3 has 15 residues. The CDR3 bases are TGTGCCAGTAGGGACCGTTATAGGACTCCATACGAGCAGTACTTC. Amino acid sequence: CASRDRYRTPYEQYF.

This clone was counted a few times. The chain recombines TRBV7-9 with TRBJ2-5; 11 bases line up with TRBD1. Trimming took 0 bases from V and 5 from J; bases not matched to a gene: 8. Germline V CDR1 and CDR2: SEHNR, FQNEAQ (reference sequence). This CDR3 is 17 amino acids long. CDR3 nucleotide sequence: TGTGCCAGCAGCTTAGCGGGACAGGGGGGTTCGCGGGAGACCCAGTACTTC. This sequence encodes CASSLAGQGGSRETQYF.

This clone was picked up a small number of times. V gene TRBV10-1 combines with J gene TRBJ2-7; no clear D gene. Germline values: CDR1 WNHNN, CDR2 SYGVQD (reference sequence). Trimming left V 5 bases short and J 1 base short, with 9 bases between. The CDR3 runs to 13 residues. This chain's CDR3 is CASSPGRSYEQYF. In nucleotides, the CDR3 is TGCGCCAGCAGTCCTGGCAGATCCTACGAGCAGTACTTC.

V is TRBV5-6 and J is TRBJ2-3; possibly TRBD2 for D (5 bases). The CDR3 runs 15 residues. CDR1 SGHDT and CDR2 YYEEEE come from the germline V gene. Trimming removed 1 base at V and 1 base at J, with 10 bases between. CDR3 residues: CASSLLSARTDTQYF. CDR3 coding DNA: TGTGCCAGCAGCTTGCTTAGCGCACGCACAGATACGCAGTATTTT.

The CDR3 region has the DNA TGTGCCAGCTCACCCTATACCTCAGGGCAGGATGGCTACACCTTC. Translating gives CASSPYTSGQDGYTF. This chain joins TRBV18 and TRBJ1-2; possibly TRBD1 for D (5 bases). This CDR3 is 15 amino acids long. Per the germline V gene, CDR1 is KGHSH and CDR2 is LQKENI. With 3 bases removed from V and 6 bases from J, the gap between germline ends came to 17 bases.

The sample holds a few counts of this clone. V usage is TRBV14 and J usage is TRBJ1-1, with unresolved D. The CDR3 contains 14 residues. Trimming took off 0 bases at V and 1 base at J, with 6 bases between the two ends. Per the germline V gene, CDR1 is SGHDN and CDR2 is FVKESK. The CDR3 DNA follows: TGTGCCAGCAGCCAAGAATTCAGGAACACTGAAGCTTTCTTT. It is translated as CASSQEFRNTEAFF.

The chain carries TRBV30 and TRBJ1-3; 8 bases align to TRBD1. Germline V CDR1 and CDR2: GTSNPN, SVGIG (reference sequence). Trimming removed 1 base from V and 8 bases from J; junction bases left unmatched: 1. There are 12 residues in the CDR3. CDR3 bases: TGTGCCTGGAGTGCGACAGGGGACACCATATATTTT. As protein: CAWSATGDTIYF.

The table lists this clone with a few counts. At the DNA level, this CDR3 is encoded by other sequences in the same sample as well. The chain links TRBV6-5 to TRBJ2-1; tentative D call: TRBD1 (5 bases). The V gene lost 8 bases and the J gene lost 0 bases, with 8 bases spanning the gap. Germline V gene lookup returns CDR1 MNHEY and CDR2 SVGAGI. The CDR3 has 13 residues. The CDR3 loop is CASGRASYNEQFF. CDR3 nucleotides: TGTGCCAGCGGCAGGGCCTCCTACAATGAGCAGTTCTTC.

J is TRBJ1-1 and V is TRBV10-2; a possible D gene is TRBD1 (6 bases). Trimming left V 6 bases short and J 0 bases short, with 23 bases between. The germline V gene encodes CDR1 WSHSY and CDR2 SAAADI. This CDR3 is 18 amino acids long. CDR3: CASRDDLWTEIMNTEAFF. In nucleotides, the CDR3 is TGCGCCAGCAGGGATGATTTGTGGACAGAGATCATGAACACTGAAGCTTTCTTT.

J is TRBJ1-2 and V is TRBV5-1; no clear D. The CDR3 loop spans 13 amino acids. Trimming pared 3 bases from V and 4 bases from J, leaving 10 bases between. Germline V CDR1 and CDR2: SGHRS, YFSETQ. The CDR3 protein is CASSSGGSYGYTF. The CDR3 nucleotides are TGCGCCAGCAGCTCAGGTGGCAGCTATGGCTACACCTTC.

The chain carries TRBV12-2 and TRBJ1-1; TRBD1 is the table's D call, not checked against the DNA. TRBV12-2 is an annotated pseudogene. The CDR3 extends over 14 amino acids. In DNA, the CDR3 is TGTGCAAGTCGCTTTGGACATTTGAACACTGAAGCTTTCTTT. Protein product: CASRFGHLNTEAFF.

The sample holds one count of this clone. The chain has TRBV10-3 and TRBJ1-2, with D perhaps matching TRBD1 (5 bases). CDR1 and CDR2 (germline): ENHRY, SYGVKD. CDR3 size: 13 residues. V gave up 4 bases and J gave up 4 bases, with 10 bases separating them. The CDR3 is CAISVDSFYGYTF. In nucleotides, the CDR3 is TGTGCCATCAGTGTTGACAGCTTCTATGGCTACACCTTC.

CDR3 sequence: CASSLETGPEANYGYTF. In DNA, the CDR3 is TGTGCCAGCAGCTTAGAAACAGGGCCCGAAGCTAACTATGGCTACACCTTC. This chain uses TRBV11-1 with TRBJ1-2; D perhaps matches TRBD1 (6 bases). The CDR3 sequence is 17 residues long. From germline, CDR1 is SGHAT and CDR2 FQDESV (reference sequence). V was pared by 1 base and J by 0 bases, with 15 bases between.